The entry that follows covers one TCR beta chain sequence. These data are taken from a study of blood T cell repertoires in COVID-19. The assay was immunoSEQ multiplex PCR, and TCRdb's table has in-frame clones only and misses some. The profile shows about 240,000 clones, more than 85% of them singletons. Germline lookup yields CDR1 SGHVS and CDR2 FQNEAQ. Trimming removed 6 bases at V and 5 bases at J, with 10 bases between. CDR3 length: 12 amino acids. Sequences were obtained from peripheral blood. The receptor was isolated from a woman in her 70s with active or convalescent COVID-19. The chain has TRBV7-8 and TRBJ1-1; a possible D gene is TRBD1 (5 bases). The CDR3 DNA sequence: TGTGCCAGCAGTTTCAGGGAAACTGAAGCTTTCTTT. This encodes CASSFRETEAFF.